One sample yielded the 4 T cell receptor beta chains listed below, sequenced in a study of cytomegalovirus exposure and HLA in healthy donors. PCR used 60 Vbeta primers and 13 Jbeta primers. Clones were read by immunoSEQ multiplex PCR, and TCRdb kept only the in-frame ones, dropping some. The sample holds 150,000 to 200,000 clones; 65% to 80% are singletons and the top ten take around 2.8%. The sample was PBMCs. Receptors originate from a woman aged 35 to 49 in good health and CMV-seropositive.

The gene calls are TRBV6-1 and TRBJ2-5; TRBD1 agrees at 10 bases. The CDR3 spans 15 residues. After removal of 6 bases from V and 11 bases from J, the junction contained 15 bases not matched to a gene. In germline, CDR1 is MNHNS, CDR2 SASEGT. CDR3 residues: CASRPGGTGEVEQYF. The DNA for the CDR3 is TGTGCCAGCAGACCGGGGGGGACAGGGGAGGTAGAGCAGTACTTC.

The chain uses TRBV19 and TRBJ2-3, with D maybe TRBD2 (6 bases). CDR1 LNHDA and CDR2 SQIVND come from the germline V gene (reference sequence). The CDR3 has 14 residues. Deletions cut 1 base from V and 7 bases from J, with 12 bases between. CDR3 DNA sequence: TGTGCCAGTAGTATAGCTCGTGGGAGGAATACGCAGTATTTT. It encodes CASSIARGRNTQYF.

The chain has TRBV9 and TRBJ2-7; 9 nucleotides agree with TRBD2. The CDR3 runs to 16 residues. The germline V gene encodes CDR1 SGDLS and CDR2 YYNGEE. The V segment lost 0 bases and the J segment 1 base; nucleotides outside the gene matches: 5. CDR3 amino acids: CASSVALAGLSYEQYF. CDR3 coding DNA: TGTGCCAGCAGCGTAGCTCTAGCGGGACTTTCCTACGAGCAGTACTTC.

The rearrangement uses TRBV5-6 and TRBJ2-7; D is perhaps TRBD1 (5 bases). This CDR3 has 13 residues. Between the trimmed V and J ends, which lost 2 bases and 4 bases, there was a span of 10 bases. Germline CDR1 reads SGHDT; CDR2 reads YYEEEE. The CDR3 is CASSFSSGYEQYF. CDR3 nucleotide sequence: TGTGCCAGCAGCTTTTCGTCAGGGTACGAGCAGTACTTC.